The TCR beta chain under discussion was sequenced for a study of tumor-infiltrating lymphocytes in primary liver carcinoma. Study findings and constraints: CD8+ and CD4+ repertoires went uncompared, the samples being bulk unsorted.

Details on this clonotype: Its target is not known.

Unmatched junction bases numbered 9, after V lost 7 bases and J lost 0 bases. This CDR3 has 15 amino acids. RNA was extracted from whole blood without cell sorting, alongside germline DNA. Reverse transcription of about 0.5 ug total RNA with a constant-region primer produced TCR beta cDNA. Modified slightly, ARM-PCR produced TCR beta libraries over three nested multiplex PCR rounds. Two initial PCR rounds of about 10 cycles each paired TRBV1-TRBV30 forward primers with a C-beta reverse primer. Each CDR3 protein gets one entry after TCRdb re-called the multiplex PCR reads with MiXCR. This table has 300,000 to 400,000 distinct CDR3 sequences, approximately 60% appearing once.

Sequenced sample: peripheral blood. This receptor was identified in a man aged 40-55 years with primary liver carcinoma and hepatitis B virus infection. The V and J genes are TRBV12-3 or TRBV12-4 and TRBJ2-7; 7 bases line up with TRBD2. Written as DNA, the CDR3 is TGTGCCAGCATGAGAGGGCTAGCGGACTCCTACGAGCAGTACTTC. Amino acids: CASMRGLADSYEQYF.